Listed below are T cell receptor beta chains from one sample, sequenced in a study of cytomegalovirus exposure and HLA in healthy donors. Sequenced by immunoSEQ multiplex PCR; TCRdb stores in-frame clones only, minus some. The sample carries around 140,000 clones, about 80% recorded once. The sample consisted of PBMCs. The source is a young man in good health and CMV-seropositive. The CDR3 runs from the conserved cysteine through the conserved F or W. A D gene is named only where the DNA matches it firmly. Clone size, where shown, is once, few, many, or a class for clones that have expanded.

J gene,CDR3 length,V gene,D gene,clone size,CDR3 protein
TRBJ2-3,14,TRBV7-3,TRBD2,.,CASSSAGGGDTQYF
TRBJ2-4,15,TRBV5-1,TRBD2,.,CASSIIAGGGDIQYF
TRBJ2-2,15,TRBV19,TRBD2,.,CASSISGGATGELFF
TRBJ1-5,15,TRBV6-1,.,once,CASSPQDNGNQPQHF
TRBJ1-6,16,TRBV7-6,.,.,CASSPQGSTYNSPLHF
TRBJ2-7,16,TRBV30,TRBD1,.,CAWKPTVPGQAYEQYF
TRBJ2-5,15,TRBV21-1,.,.,CASSCPGTSAETQYF
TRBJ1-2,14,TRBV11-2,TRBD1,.,CASSLDTGGYGYTF
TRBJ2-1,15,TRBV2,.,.,CASSEWQGGSNEQFF
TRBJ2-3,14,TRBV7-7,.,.,CASSPGLGSNTQYF
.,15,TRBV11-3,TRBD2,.,CASSVTSGHSYEQYF
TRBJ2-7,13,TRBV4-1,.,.,CASSQDWGRGAYF
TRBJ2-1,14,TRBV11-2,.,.,CASSFDGVRGEQFF
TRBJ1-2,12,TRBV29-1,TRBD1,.,CSANADRVGYTF
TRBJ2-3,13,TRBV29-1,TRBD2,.,CSVTTSAKDTQYF
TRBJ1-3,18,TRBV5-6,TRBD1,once,CASSPGTGGLSSGNTIYF
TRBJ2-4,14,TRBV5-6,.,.,CASRPRSYANIQYF
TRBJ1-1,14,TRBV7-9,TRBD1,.,CASMSGTGLTEAFF
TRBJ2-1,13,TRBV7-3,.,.,CASSYQQGNEQFF
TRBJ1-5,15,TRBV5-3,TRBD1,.,CARSRDRGTRRPQHF
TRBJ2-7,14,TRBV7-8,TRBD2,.,CASSPGGTGAEQYF
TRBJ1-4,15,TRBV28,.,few,CASSSPGQTTEKLFF
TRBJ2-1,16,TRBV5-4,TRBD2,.,CASSFFVGGAYNEQFF
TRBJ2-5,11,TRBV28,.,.,CASSTYQTQYF
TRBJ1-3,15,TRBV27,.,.,CASSPQQGYGNTIYF
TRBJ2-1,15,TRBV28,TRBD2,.,CASSASGSSYNEQFF
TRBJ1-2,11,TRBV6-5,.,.,CASTRGWGYTF
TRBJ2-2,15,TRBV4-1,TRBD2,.,CASSFSGGADGELFF
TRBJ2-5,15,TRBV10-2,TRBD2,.,CASSPQSGRGQTQYF
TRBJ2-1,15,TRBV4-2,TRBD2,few,CASSNGRAGANEQFF
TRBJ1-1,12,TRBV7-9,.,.,CASSLDGGEAFF
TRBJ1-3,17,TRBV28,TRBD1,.,CASREGQGAGSGNTIYF
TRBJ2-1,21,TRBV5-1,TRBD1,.,CASSWPSGTGIPSLTYNEQFF
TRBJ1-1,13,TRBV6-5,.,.,CASSEPKTAEAFF
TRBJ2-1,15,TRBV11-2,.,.,CASSRLGQSYNEQFF
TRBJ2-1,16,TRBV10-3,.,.,CAISEPGGPQENEQFF
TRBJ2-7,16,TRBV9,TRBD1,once,CASSVGIGGHLYEQYF
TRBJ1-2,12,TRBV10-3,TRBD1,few,CAINPGGWGYTF
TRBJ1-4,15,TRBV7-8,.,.,CASSPTDSTNEKLFF
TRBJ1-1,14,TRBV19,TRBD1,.,CASSTDRGLTEAFF
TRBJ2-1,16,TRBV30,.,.,CAWSVVAAGKGNEQFF
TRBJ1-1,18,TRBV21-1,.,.,CASSKAADSECVNTEAFF
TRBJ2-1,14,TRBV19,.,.,CASSKDSSYNEQFF
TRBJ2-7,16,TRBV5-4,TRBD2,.,CASSPKGLAGGSEQYF
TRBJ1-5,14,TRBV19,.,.,CASKSIQGNQPQHF
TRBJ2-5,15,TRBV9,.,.,CASSGGSGVGETQYF
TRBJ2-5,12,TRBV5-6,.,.,CASSLLGKAQYF
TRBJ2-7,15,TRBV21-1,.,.,CASSKTAPRIYEQYF
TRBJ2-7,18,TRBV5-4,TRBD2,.,CASSGGGLAGGPRSEQYF
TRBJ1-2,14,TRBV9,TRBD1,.,CASSTSGTAYGYTF
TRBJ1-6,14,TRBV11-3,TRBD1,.,CASSRQGPQGPLHF
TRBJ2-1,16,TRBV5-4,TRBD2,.,CASSSGTSGPDNEQFF
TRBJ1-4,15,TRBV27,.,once,CASTSSFHTDEKLFF
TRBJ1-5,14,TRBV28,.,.,CASSLFSLNQPQHF
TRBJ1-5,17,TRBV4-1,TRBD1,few,CASSQVPGGPVNQPQHF
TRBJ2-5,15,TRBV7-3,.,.,CASSLSSGNQETQYF
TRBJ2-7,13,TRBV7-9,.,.,CASSFGFSYEQYF
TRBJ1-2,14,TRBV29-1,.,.,CSAPSGSSTYGYTF